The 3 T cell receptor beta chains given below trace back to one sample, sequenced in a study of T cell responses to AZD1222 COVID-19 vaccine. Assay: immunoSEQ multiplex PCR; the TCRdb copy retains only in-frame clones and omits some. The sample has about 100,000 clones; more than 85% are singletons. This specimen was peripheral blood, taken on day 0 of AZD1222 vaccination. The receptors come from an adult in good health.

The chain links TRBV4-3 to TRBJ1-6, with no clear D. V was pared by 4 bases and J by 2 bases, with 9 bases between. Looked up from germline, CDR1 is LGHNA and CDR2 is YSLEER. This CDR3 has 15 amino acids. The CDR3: CASSRGRAYNSPLHF. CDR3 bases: TGCGCCAGCAGCCGGGGTCGAGCCTATAATTCACCCCTCCACTTT.

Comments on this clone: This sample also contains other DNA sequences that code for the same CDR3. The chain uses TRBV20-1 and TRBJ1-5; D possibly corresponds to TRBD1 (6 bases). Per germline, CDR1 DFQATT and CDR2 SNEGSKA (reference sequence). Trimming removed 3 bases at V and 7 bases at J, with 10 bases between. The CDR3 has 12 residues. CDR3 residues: CSASRGDQPQHF. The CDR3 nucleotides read TGCAGTGCTAGTAGGGGGGACCAGCCCCAGCATTTT.

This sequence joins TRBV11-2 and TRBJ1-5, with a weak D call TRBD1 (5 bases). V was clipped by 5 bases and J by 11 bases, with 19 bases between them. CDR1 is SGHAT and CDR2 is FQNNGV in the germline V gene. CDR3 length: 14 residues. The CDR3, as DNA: TGTGCCAGCAGCCCGAACCCCGGGGGGGGAACCCAGCATTTT. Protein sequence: CASSPNPGGGTQHF.